This TCR beta chain was observed in a study of vaccination effects on CD4 cells after COVID-19. Findings of the study overall: Sampling in the study covered few convalescent patients and included no early post-infection timepoints. At late timepoints after vaccination, vaccine- and infection-induced clones shrank markedly.

On this clone: Its target is unknown.

Clones were sequenced by immunoSEQ multiplex PCR, and TCRdb holds only the in-frame ones, with some missing. The sample has about 73,000 clones, about four fifths seen once. ViraFEST used viral peptide pools to expand antigen-specific CD4+ T cells before sequencing. On roughly day 10 of culture, CD4+ T cells were separated out. Among the vaccine recipients, none had a prior SARS-CoV-2 infection, and nucleocapsid antibodies were negative. Some 2 million PBMC per well were cultured with 8.5 to 10 IU/ml IL-2 and approximately 9.1 ug/ml peptides. On both days 3 and 7, half of the culture medium was replaced with IL-2 medium. This sequence originates from a human donor who received a COVID-19 vaccine. The sample was CD4+ T cells from PBMCs cultured with SARS-CoV-2 spike peptides, taken before COVID-19 vaccination.

The CDR3 region has the DNA TGTGCCAGCAGCTTGACAGGGGGCAGGGCTGGGGCCAACGTCCTGACTTTC. Translating it yields CASSLTGGRAGANVLTF. This rearrangement joins TRBV5-6 to TRBJ2-6; 9 bases are shared with TRBD1. Germline CDR1 SGHDT, CDR2 YYEEEE. V was clipped by 1 base and J by 2 bases; unmatched bases: 4. The CDR3 has 17 amino acids.